This T cell receptor (beta chain) comes out of a study of blood T cells in healthy people across ages. General study results and limits: Both naive CD4+ cell counts and diversity were greater in long-lived donors than in aged donors. Estimates of total diversity, which came from one million sequenced T cells, were considered to be underestimates.

Unmatched junction bases numbered 14, after V lost 4 bases and J lost 10 bases. Per the germline V gene, CDR1 is SGDLS and CDR2 is YYNGEE. The CDR3 loop spans 16 amino acids. There are a few counts of this clonotype. Its antigen is still unknown. The use of a sample-barcoded 5' primer and a J-beta primer mix characterized a second PCR of roughly 7 to 12 cycles. Every single cDNA molecule received a tag from a template-switch adaptor with 12 random nucleotides. TCRdb reprocessed the 5' RACE reads with MiXCR, giving one entry per CDR3 protein. The table includes 1.5 million to 2 million distinct CDR3 sequences, 30% to 40% detected once.

The clonotype comes from a woman aged 30 to 39 in good health. The sample consisted of blood. The genes are TRBV9 and TRBJ2-1; 10 bases match TRBD2. CDR3 in amino acids: CASSPGLLAGAQEQFF. CDR3 coding DNA: TGTGCCAGCAGCCCAGGCCTCCTAGCGGGGGCACAAGAGCAGTTCTTC.